The 14 T cell receptor beta chains listed next were all sequenced from one sample in a study of T cell changes during pregnancy in multiple sclerosis. Sequencing was performed with immunoSEQ multiplex PCR; in TCRdb, only in-frame clones are kept and a portion is missing. The table records about 44,000 clones, less than 95% of them present only once. Sequenced material: CD4+ T cells from peripheral blood mononuclear cells, taken in the third trimester of pregnancy. These receptors all come from a female donor with multiple sclerosis, enrolled in a pregnancy study.

The chain uses TRBV5-1 and TRBJ2-7, with 12 bases aligning to TRBD2. CDR1 is SGHRS, CDR2 YFSETQ, per germline. There are 15 residues in the CDR3. Trimming at V came to 5 bases and at J to 3 bases, leaving 6 bases not matched to a gene. This CDR3 is CASRPQTSGGYEQYF. CDR3 in DNA: TGCGCCAGCAGGCCCCAGACTAGCGGGGGCTACGAGCAGTACTTC.

This chain uses TRBV5-1 with TRBJ1-1; tentative D call: TRBD1 (5 bases). CDR1 SGHRS and CDR2 YFSETQ come from the germline V gene. The CDR3 length is 15 residues. V was pared by 3 bases and J by 1 base, with 13 bases between. The CDR3 reads CASSSFDRANTEAFF. Written as DNA, the CDR3 is TGCGCCAGCAGCTCCTTTGACAGAGCGAACACTGAAGCTTTCTTT. The full variable domain, completed using reference TRBV5-1 and TRBJ1-1, is KAGVTQTPRYLIKTRGQQVTLSCSPISGHRSVSWYQQTPGQGLQFLFEYFSETQRNKGNFPGRFSGRQFSNSRSEMNVSTLELGDSALYLCASSSFDRANTEAFFGQGTRLTVV.

This clone was seen a few times. This chain connects TRBV7-2 to TRBJ2-1, with 11 bases lining up with TRBD2. Germline V lookup: CDR1 SGHTA, CDR2 FQGNSA. V gave up 1 base and J gave up 8 bases; unmatched junction bases: 4. The CDR3 covers 15 residues. CDR3 nucleotide sequence: TGTGCCAGCAGCTTAGTAGCGGGAGGGCCCCATGAGCAGTTCTTC. Translating gives CASSLVAGGPHEQFF.

The V and J genes are TRBV5-1 and TRBJ1-4; 8 bases fit TRBD1. CDR1 is SGHRS and CDR2 is YFSETQ in the germline V gene. Losses at the gene ends were 0 bases for V and 8 bases for J; bases not matched to a gene: 3. The CDR3 totals 14 residues. CDR3 nucleotides: TGCGCCAGCAGCTTGGGGACAGGGAGAGAAAAACTGTTTTTT. It translates to CASSLGTGREKLFF.

The J gene is TRBJ1-2, the V gene TRBV6-6, with 7 bases lining up with TRBD1. Germline values: CDR1 MNHNY, CDR2 SVGAGI (reference sequence). The J segment lost 5 bases and the V segment lost 4 bases, leaving 4 bases of the junction unmatched. The CDR3 is made up of 13 amino acids. The CDR3 reads CASSSGTEYGYTF. DNA of the CDR3: TGTGCCAGCAGTTCCGGGACAGAATATGGCTACACCTTC.

J is TRBJ2-7 and V is TRBV28; D may be TRBD1 (6 bases). V was clipped by 5 bases and J by 5 bases, with 19 bases between them. The CDR3 has 15 residues. Per germline, CDR1 MDHEN and CDR2 SYDVKM. CDR3 sequence (DNA): TGTGCCAGCAGTCACAGGGTTGGACCGGCCCACGAGCAGTACTTC. Its translation: CASSHRVGPAHEQYF.

The chain recombines TRBV5-1 with TRBJ2-5; tentative D call: TRBD2 (6 bases). Germline loops: CDR1 SGHRS, CDR2 YFSETQ. This CDR3 is built from 17 residues. V was trimmed by 5 bases and J by 3 bases, leaving 23 bases between them. CDR3 in amino acids: CASSNGELSGRKETQYF. The CDR3 bases are TGCGCCAGCAGTAACGGGGAACTTAGCGGTAGAAAAGAGACCCAGTACTTC.

The DNA for the CDR3 is TGTGCCAGCAGCTCCCCACAGGGGGCCACAAGCTATGGCTACACCTTC. Its translation is CASSSPQGATSYGYTF. This rearrangement joins TRBV7-9 to TRBJ1-2; 9 bases line up with TRBD1. V trimming: 4 bases; J trimming: 4 bases; junction bases outside the gene matches: 10. Germline V gene data show CDR1 as SEHNR and CDR2 as FQNEAQ (reference sequence). The length of the CDR3 is 16 residues.

This CDR3 reads CASWDSLNYGYTF. The DNA for the CDR3 is TGTGCCTCCTGGGACAGCCTAAACTATGGCTACACCTTC. V gene TRBV30 combines with J gene TRBJ1-2, with 7 bases aligning to TRBD1. This CDR3 has 13 residues. After removal of 7 bases from V and 2 bases from J, the junction contained 7 bases not matched to a gene. The germline V gene encodes CDR1 GTSNPN and CDR2 SVGIG (reference sequence). Variable domain in full (rest from reference TRBV30 and TRBJ1-2): SQTIHQWPATLVQPVGSPLSLECTVEGTSNPNLYWYRQAAGRGLQLLFYSVGIGQISSEVPQNLSASRPQDRQFILSSKKLLLSDSGFYLCASWDSLNYGYTFGSGTRLTVV.

In DNA, the CDR3 is TGTGCCAGCAGCAAACTTGAGGGACAGGGGATATCTTCGAACACTGAAGCTTTCTTT. It specifies CASSKLEGQGISSNTEAFF. The genes are TRBV21-1 and TRBJ1-1; the table calls TRBD1, which could not be checked here. TRBV21-1 is labeled a pseudogene. The CDR3 has 19 amino acids.

The chain links TRBV28 to TRBJ1-5; 10 bases are shared with TRBD1. Germline CDR1 and CDR2: MDHEN and SYDVKM. The V segment lost 5 bases and the J segment 6 bases; nucleotides outside the gene matches: 7. The CDR3 is 15 residues long. The CDR3 DNA is TGTGCCAGCAGTCTCGGGACAGGGGATACTCAGCCCCAGCATTTT. It encodes CASSLGTGDTQPQHF.

This sequence joins TRBV7-8 and TRBJ1-4; D is unclear. V was clipped by 4 bases and J by 0 bases, with 9 bases between them. Germline V gene data show CDR1 as SGHVS and CDR2 as FQNEAQ. The CDR3 is 15 residues long. This chain's CDR3 is CASSYERTTNEKLFF. For the CDR3, the DNA is TGTGCCAGCAGCTACGAGAGGACAACTAATGAAAAACTGTTTTTT.

The chain has TRBV21-1 and TRBJ2-1; the tabulated D call, TRBD2, remains unverified against the DNA. TRBV21-1 is a pseudogene locus. The CDR3 spans 13 residues. Here the CDR3 reads CASSCSLGNEQFF. The CDR3 DNA sequence: TGTGCCAGCAGCTGTAGCTTAGGCAATGAGCAGTTCTTC.

The chain joins TRBV7-3 to TRBJ1-6; D remains unclear. V lost 2 bases and J 3 bases, leaving 5 bases between the germline ends. Germline CDR1 is SGHTA and CDR2 is FQGTGA. The CDR3 contains 14 residues. CDR3 nucleotide sequence: TGTGCCAGCAGCTTAGGCGGCTATAATTCACCCCTCCACTTT. Translated: CASSLGGYNSPLHF.